The 16 T cell receptor beta chains presented below share a single source sample, sequenced in a study of T cell changes during pregnancy in multiple sclerosis. The table came from immunoSEQ multiplex PCR; TCRdb's copy has only in-frame clones and leaves some out. The table lists roughly 40,000 clones, around 93% of them singletons. Sequences were derived from CD4+ T cells from peripheral blood mononuclear cells, sampled before pregnancy. These receptors all stem from a female donor with multiple sclerosis, enrolled in a pregnancy study.

The CDR3 nucleotides are TGTGCCTGGAGTGCGACAAGACGCGGAAACACCATATATTTT. Residues: CAWSATRRGNTIYF. The rearrangement uses TRBV30 and TRBJ1-3; no clear D gene. In germline, CDR1 is GTSNPN, CDR2 SVGIG (reference sequence). Deletions cut 1 base from V and 4 bases from J, with 11 bases between. The CDR3 sequence is 14 residues long.

The rearrangement links TRBV7-8 to TRBJ1-6; 7 bases line up with TRBD1. This CDR3 has 15 amino acids. V lost 5 bases, J lost 7 bases, and 8 bases stayed unmatched. The germline CDR1 and CDR2 sequences are SGHVS and FQNEAQ. The DNA of the CDR3 is TGTGCCAGCAGCCGAACCGGGACAGAAAATTCACCCCTCCACTTT. Translation: CASSRTGTENSPLHF.

The rearrangement links TRBV19 to TRBJ1-2; a possible D gene is TRBD1 (6 bases). Germline values: CDR1 LNHDA, CDR2 SQIVND (reference sequence). CDR3 length: 14 residues. The V end was cut by 3 bases, the J end by 3 bases, with 11 bases between. The CDR3 coding sequence is TGTGCCAGTAGTATGAGGGCAGGGGACTATGGCTACACCTTC. Translating gives CASSMRAGDYGYTF.

The chain links TRBV10-1 to TRBJ1-1; D is unresolved. Germline V CDR1 and CDR2: WNHNN, SYGVQD (reference sequence). Deletions cut 10 bases from V and 4 bases from J, with 16 bases between. This CDR3 has 13 residues. As DNA, the CDR3 is TGCGCCAACCACCGGGCCGAGGGCACTGAAGCTTTCTTT. This codes for CANHRAEGTEAFF.

The genes are TRBV30 and TRBJ2-3; 8 nucleotides agree with TRBD2. Germline V gene sequence: CDR1 GTSNPN, CDR2 SVGIG (reference sequence). V lost 6 bases, J lost 4 bases, and 15 bases stayed unmatched. The CDR3 totals 16 residues. The DNA for the CDR3 is TGTGCCTGCCAGGAACCGGGACTAGGCGTGGCAGATACGCAGTATTTT. This translates into CACQEPGLGVADTQYF.

This chain connects TRBV20-1 to TRBJ2-5, with TRBD1 matching over 7 bases. Germline V CDR1 and CDR2: DFQATT, SNEGSKA (reference sequence). This CDR3 is built from 11 residues. V lost 5 bases and J lost 5; bases outside the gene matches: 2. CDR3: CSAARGETQYF. The CDR3 DNA is TGCAGTGCTGCCAGGGGGGAGACCCAGTACTTC.

This chain joins TRBV29-1 and TRBJ2-5; 7 bases are shared with TRBD1. This CDR3 spans 13 amino acids. The germline V gene encodes CDR1 SQVTM and CDR2 ANQGSEA. Germline trimming cut 1 base from V and 5 bases from J; bases unmatched to any gene: 4. The CDR3 sequence: CSVEAGRGETQYF. The DNA for the CDR3 is TGCAGCGTTGAAGCAGGCAGGGGGGAGACCCAGTACTTC.

V gene TRBV19 combines with J gene TRBJ2-5; the D gene is possibly TRBD2 (7 bases). V lost 8 bases and J lost 4, with 14 bases in between. The CDR3 contains 13 residues. CDR1 LNHDA and CDR2 SQIVND come from the germline V gene (reference sequence). The CDR3 loop is CASHPRGGETQYF. As DNA, the CDR3 is TGTGCCAGTCACCCTAGGGGGGGAGAGACCCAGTACTTC.

The V and J genes are TRBV4-2 and TRBJ2-1; TRBD2 matches at 12 bases. CDR1 is LGHNA and CDR2 is YNFKEQ in the germline V gene. V shed 3 bases and J 8 bases; nucleotides not matched to a gene: 8. The length of the CDR3 is 16 residues. The CDR3 spells CASSQGASGGGDEQFF. Here the CDR3 DNA reads TGTGCCAGCAGCCAGGGGGCTAGCGGGGGGGGCGATGAGCAGTTCTTC.

The V gene is TRBV29-1, the J gene TRBJ1-1, with D possibly being TRBD1 (5 bases). The CDR3 contains 12 residues. From germline, CDR1 is SQVTM and CDR2 ANQGSEA. Trimming shortened V by 7 bases and J by 3 bases, and 12 bases separated the two germline ends. The chain's CDR3 is CSAMGLYTEAFF. Here the CDR3 DNA reads TGCAGCGCGATGGGACTCTACACTGAAGCTTTCTTT.

CDR3: CASSSGLAGGQVQETQYF. In DNA, the CDR3 is TGTGCCAGCAGCTCGGGACTAGCGGGGGGCCAGGTACAAGAGACCCAGTACTTC. The chain has TRBV5-8 and TRBJ2-5; 15 positions agree with TRBD2. Looked up from germline, CDR1 is SGHTS and CDR2 is YDEGEE. The length of the CDR3 is 18 residues. V lost 3 bases to trimming and J lost 2 bases; unmatched junction nucleotides: 8.

The rearrangement links TRBV7-9 to TRBJ1-1, with TRBD1 as a possible D gene (6 bases). This CDR3 is built from 17 residues. The V gene's germline CDR1 is SEHNR and CDR2 FQNEAQ (reference sequence). V was cut by 7 bases and J by 1 base, with 22 bases left in between. Here the CDR3 reads CASTTPGEGWGNTEAFF. The CDR3 nucleotides are TGTGCCAGCACCACACCAGGGGAGGGCTGGGGGAACACTGAAGCTTTCTTT. The variable domain in full, completed from reference TRBV7-9 and TRBJ1-1, reads DTGVSQNPRHKITKRGQNVTFRCDPISEHNRLYWYRQTLGQGPEFLTYFQNEAQLEKSRLLSDRFSAERPKGSFSTLEIQRTEQGDSAMYLCASTTPGEGWGNTEAFFGQGTRLTVV.

The chain uses TRBV25-1 and TRBJ1-4, with D tentatively TRBD1 (6 bases). Germline CDR1 reads MGHDK; CDR2 reads SYGVNS. V was trimmed by 8 bases and J by 8 bases, leaving 24 bases between them. The CDR3 spans 16 residues. CDR3 DNA: TGTGCCAGCCATGGCAGGGGTAAGGTAGTAGACGAAAAACTGTTTTTT. Its protein product is CASHGRGKVVDEKLFF.

This clone has only a few counts. The V gene is TRBV5-6, the J gene TRBJ1-1, with D perhaps matching TRBD1 (5 bases). V shed 0 bases and J shed 2 bases, with 17 bases lying between them. Germline lookup yields CDR1 SGHDT and CDR2 YYEEEE. There are 17 residues in the CDR3. CDR3 nucleotide sequence: TGTGCCAGCAGCTTGGTTGGGGCCGCAGGAGCCAACACTGAAGCTTTCTTT. It yields the protein CASSLVGAAGANTEAFF.

The DNA for the CDR3 is TGTGCCAGCAGCTTAGGGTCTAGTGGCTTCGATGAGCAGTTCTTC. It specifies CASSLGSSGFDEQFF. The rearrangement links TRBV7-9 to TRBJ2-1; D not resolved. This CDR3 contains 15 residues. Trimming removed 1 base from V and 8 bases from J, with 15 bases in between. Germline V lookup: CDR1 SEHNR, CDR2 FQNEAQ (reference sequence).

This clone has a single count. The chain joins TRBV11-2 to TRBJ1-4, with D perhaps TRBD1 (5 bases). CDR1 is SGHAT and CDR2 is FQNNGV in the germline V gene. This CDR3 region has 15 residues. Trimming removed 1 base at V and 5 bases at J, with 11 bases between. The CDR3 coding sequence is TGTGCCAGCAGCTTAGTATCCGGGGGAAATGAAAAACTGTTTTTT. Amino acid sequence: CASSLVSGGNEKLFF.